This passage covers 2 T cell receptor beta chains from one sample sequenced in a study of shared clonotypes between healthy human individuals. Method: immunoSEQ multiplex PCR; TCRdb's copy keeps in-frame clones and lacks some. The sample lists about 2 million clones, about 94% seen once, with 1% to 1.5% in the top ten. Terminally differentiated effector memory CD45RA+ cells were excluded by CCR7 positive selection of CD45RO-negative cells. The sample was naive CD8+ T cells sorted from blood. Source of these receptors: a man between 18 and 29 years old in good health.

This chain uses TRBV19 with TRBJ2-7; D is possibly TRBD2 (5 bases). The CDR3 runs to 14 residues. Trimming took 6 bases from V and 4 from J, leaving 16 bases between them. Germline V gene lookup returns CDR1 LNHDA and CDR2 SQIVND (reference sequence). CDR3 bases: TGTGCCAGTAGCCCTACAGCATCGGGGTACGAGCAGTACTTC. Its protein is CASSPTASGYEQYF.

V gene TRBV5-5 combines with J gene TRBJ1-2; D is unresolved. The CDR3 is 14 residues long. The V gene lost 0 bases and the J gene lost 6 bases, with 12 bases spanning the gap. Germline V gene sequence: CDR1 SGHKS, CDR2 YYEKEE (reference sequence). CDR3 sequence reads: CASSLVWAADGYTF. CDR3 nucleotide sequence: TGTGCCAGCAGCTTGGTTTGGGCAGCGGATGGCTACACCTTC.